The 13 T cell receptor beta chains listed next were all sequenced from one sample in a study of blood T cell repertoires in COVID-19. TCRdb's table, derived via immunoSEQ multiplex PCR, lists solely in-frame clones and lacks some. The sample lists tens of thousands of clones, around four fifths occurring once. Sample: peripheral blood. These receptors came from a human donor in a cohort sampled during active COVID-19.

The chain carries TRBV7-3 and TRBJ1-6; tentatively, D is TRBD1 (5 bases). Germline loops: CDR1 SGHTA, CDR2 FQGTGA. The CDR3 is 17 residues long. V was shortened by 1 base and J by 4 bases, with 14 bases between the two germline ends. The CDR3 nucleotides read TGTGCCAGCAGCTTAAAGGGCGGACACAGATATAATTCACCCCTCCACTTT. Translation gives CASSLKGGHRYNSPLHF.

This clone was observed once. The V and J genes are TRBV5-6 and TRBJ2-6; TRBD1 matches at 9 bases. Trimming at V came to 4 bases and at J to 0 bases, leaving 5 bases not matched to a gene. Per germline, CDR1 SGHDT and CDR2 YYEEEE. This CDR3 has 17 residues. CDR3 bases: TGTGCCAGCAGCAGGGACAGGGTATTCTCTGGGGCCAACGTCCTGACTTTC. Amino acids: CASSRDRVFSGANVLTF.

The chain employs TRBV5-4 and TRBJ1-1; 9 nucleotides match TRBD1. The CDR3 spans 14 residues. V lost 5 bases to trimming and J lost 4 bases; unmatched junction nucleotides: 6. The germline CDR1 and CDR2 sequences are SGHNT and YYREEE (reference sequence). The CDR3 DNA follows: TGTGCCAGCAGTAGACAGGGGGACGGCACTGAAGCTTTCTTT. This encodes CASSRQGDGTEAFF.

This chain connects TRBV11-2 to TRBJ1-1; weak D call: TRBD1 (6 bases). Germline CDR1 is SGHAT and CDR2 is FQNNGV. CDR3 size: 15 residues. Trimming removed 6 bases from V and 4 bases from J, with 18 bases in between. In DNA form, the CDR3 reads TGTGCCAGCAGAACCGTACAGGGCCGGGGCACTGAAGCTTTCTTT. It is translated as CASRTVQGRGTEAFF.

This sequence joins TRBV6-6 and TRBJ2-5; D might be TRBD2 (5 bases). Germline CDR1 MNHNY, CDR2 SVGAGI (reference sequence). The CDR3 is 15 amino acids. Trimming took 2 bases from V and 5 from J, leaving 15 bases between them. The CDR3 spells CASSYPGNKRETQYF. DNA for the CDR3: TGTGCCAGCAGTTACCCCGGGAACAAACGGGAGACCCAGTACTTC.

This clone was counted between two and nine times. The gene calls are TRBV19 and TRBJ1-1; TRBD1 matches 12 bases. Germline V gene lookup returns CDR1 LNHDA and CDR2 SQIVND (reference sequence). With V trimmed by 4 bases and J by 4 bases, 10 bases remained unmatched. The CDR3 runs 17 residues. The CDR3 region is CASSRAGQGAWSTEAFF. The CDR3, as DNA: TGTGCCAGTAGTAGGGCGGGACAGGGGGCCTGGAGCACTGAAGCTTTCTTT.

This clone was seen just once. The V call is TRBV6-5, the J call TRBJ1-2; D is perhaps TRBD1 (5 bases). Germline V gene data show CDR1 as MNHEY and CDR2 as SVGAGI. V lost 0 bases, J lost 5 bases, and 7 bases lay in between. CDR3 length: 13 residues. The CDR3 here is CASSYSQGYGYTF. CDR3 bases: TGTGCCAGCAGTTACTCTCAGGGTTATGGCTACACCTTC.

The chain couples TRBV3-1 (or the pseudogene TRBV3-2) to TRBJ2-7; 10 bases are a match to TRBD2. CDR3 length equals 15 residues. Germline-derived CDR1 and CDR2 are LGHDT and YNNKEL (reference sequence). The trim removed 1 base at V and 3 bases at J, leaving 3 bases unmatched. The CDR3 coding sequence is TGTGCCAGCAGCCAAGCTCCTAGCGGGGGCTACGAGCAGTACTTC. Translated: CASSQAPSGGYEQYF.

This sequence joins TRBV7-9 and TRBJ1-5; 10 bases line up with TRBD1. This CDR3 is built from 16 residues. The V gene's germline CDR1 is SEHNR and CDR2 FQNEAQ (reference sequence). J gave up 4 bases and V 5 bases, and 8 bases lay outside the gene matches. CDR3 nucleotide sequence: TGTGCCAGCAGCGCCGGGGACAGGGGAGTGAATCAGCCCCAGCATTTT. Its translation: CASSAGDRGVNQPQHF.

This clone was detected a few times. V gene TRBV6-5 combines with J gene TRBJ1-2, with D perhaps TRBD1 (5 bases). The CDR3 totals 13 residues. Germline V CDR1 and CDR2: MNHEY, SVGAGI. V lost 2 bases to trimming and J lost 6 bases, with 10 bases between them. The CDR3 DNA is TGTGCCAGCAGTTACGTGGGGGGGAATGGCTACACCTTC. Translation: CASSYVGGNGYTF.

Only a few counts were recorded for this clone. The V gene is TRBV12-3 or TRBV12-4, the J gene TRBJ1-5; the D gene is possibly TRBD1 (5 bases). CDR3 length equals 13 residues. V was shortened by 6 bases and J by 9 bases, with 15 bases between the two germline ends. The CDR3 sequence: CASRPDSTRPQHF. The CDR3 DNA reads TGTGCCAGCAGACCAGACAGCACGAGGCCCCAGCATTTT.

The rearrangement links TRBV7-3 to TRBJ2-2, with D possibly being TRBD1 (5 bases). The V end lost 7 bases, the J end lost 4 bases, and 19 bases lay between the germline ends. There are 16 residues in the CDR3. Germline CDR1 reads SGHTA; CDR2 reads FQGTGA. As DNA, the CDR3 is TGTGCCAGCACCTTTGGGAAGGGGCAGAGCACCGGGGAGCTGTTTTTT. Translated, it gives CASTFGKGQSTGELFF.

This chain links TRBV18 with TRBJ1-2; TRBD1 matches at 8 bases. V shed 6 bases and J 8 bases; nucleotides not matched to a gene: 20. The CDR3 has 17 amino acids. Germline values: CDR1 KGHSH, CDR2 LQKENI. The chain's CDR3 is CASSDSAQGALKGGYTF. The CDR3 nucleotides read TGTGCCAGCTCGGATTCCGCCCAGGGGGCCCTAAAGGGAGGCTACACCTTC.